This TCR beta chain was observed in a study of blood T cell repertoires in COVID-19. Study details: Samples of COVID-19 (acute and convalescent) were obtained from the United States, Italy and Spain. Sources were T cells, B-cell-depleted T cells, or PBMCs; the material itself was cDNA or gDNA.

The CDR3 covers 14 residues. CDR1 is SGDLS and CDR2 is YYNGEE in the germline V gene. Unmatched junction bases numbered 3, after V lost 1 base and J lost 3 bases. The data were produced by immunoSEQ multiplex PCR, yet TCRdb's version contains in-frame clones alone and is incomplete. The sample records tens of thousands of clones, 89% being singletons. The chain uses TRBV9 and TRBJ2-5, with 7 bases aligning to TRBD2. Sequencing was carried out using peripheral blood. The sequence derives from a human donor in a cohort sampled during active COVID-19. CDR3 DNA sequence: TGTGCCAGCAGCGTACGGGGGGTGGAAGAGACCCAGTACTTC. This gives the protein CASSVRGVEETQYF. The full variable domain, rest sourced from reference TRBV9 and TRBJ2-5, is DSGVTQTPKHLITATGQRVTLRCSPRSGDLSVYWYQQSLDQGLQFLIQYYNGEERAKGNILERFSAQQFPDLHSELNLSSLELGDSALYFCASSVRGVEETQYFGPGTRLLVL.